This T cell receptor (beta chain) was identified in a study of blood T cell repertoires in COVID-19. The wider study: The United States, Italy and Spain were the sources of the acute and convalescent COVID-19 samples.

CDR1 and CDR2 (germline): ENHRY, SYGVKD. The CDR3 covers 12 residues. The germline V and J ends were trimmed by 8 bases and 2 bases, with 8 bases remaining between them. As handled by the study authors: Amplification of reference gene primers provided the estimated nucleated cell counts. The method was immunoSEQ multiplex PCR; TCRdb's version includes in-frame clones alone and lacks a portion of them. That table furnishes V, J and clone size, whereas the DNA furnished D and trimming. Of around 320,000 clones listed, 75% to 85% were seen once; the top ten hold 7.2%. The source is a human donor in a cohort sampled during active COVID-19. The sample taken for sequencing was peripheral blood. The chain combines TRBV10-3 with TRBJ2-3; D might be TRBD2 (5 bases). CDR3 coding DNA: TGTGCCATCGGAGGAGACACAGATACGCAGTATTTT. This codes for CAIGGDTDTQYF.